The sequence of this T cell receptor (beta chain) was determined in a study of cytomegalovirus exposure and HLA in healthy donors. This table comes from immunoSEQ multiplex PCR, and its TCRdb copy is limited to in-frame clones, with some not included. The data contain around 220,000 clones, almost 90% of them seen just once; the ten biggest clones take up 2.9%. This CDR3 spans 14 amino acids. The V end was cut by 5 bases, the J end by 0 bases, with 8 bases between. The germline gives CDR1 SEHNR, CDR2 FQNEAQ (reference sequence). The clonotype originates from a woman aged 18-29 years in good health and CMV-seronegative. Sequenced: PBMCs. The rearrangement links TRBV7-9 to TRBJ2-1, with D possibly being TRBD2 (6 bases). CDR3: CASSGGSSYNEQFF. As DNA, the CDR3 is TGTGCCAGCAGCGGAGGGAGCTCCTACAATGAGCAGTTCTTC.